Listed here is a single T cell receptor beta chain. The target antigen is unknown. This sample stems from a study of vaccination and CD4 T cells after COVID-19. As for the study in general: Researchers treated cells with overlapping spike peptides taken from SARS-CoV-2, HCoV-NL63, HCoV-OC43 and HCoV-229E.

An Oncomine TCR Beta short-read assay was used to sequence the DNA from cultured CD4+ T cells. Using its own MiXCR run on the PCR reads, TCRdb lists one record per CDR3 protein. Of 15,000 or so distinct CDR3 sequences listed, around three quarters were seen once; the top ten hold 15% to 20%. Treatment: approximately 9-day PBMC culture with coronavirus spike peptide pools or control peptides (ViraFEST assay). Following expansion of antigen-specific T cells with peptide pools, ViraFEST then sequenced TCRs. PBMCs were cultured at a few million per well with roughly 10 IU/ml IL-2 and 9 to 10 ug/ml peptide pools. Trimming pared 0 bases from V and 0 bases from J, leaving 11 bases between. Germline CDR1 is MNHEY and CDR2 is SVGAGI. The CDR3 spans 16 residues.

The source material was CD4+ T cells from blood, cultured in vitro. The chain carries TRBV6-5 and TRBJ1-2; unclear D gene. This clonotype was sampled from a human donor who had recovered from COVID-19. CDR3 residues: CASSYSGSPTNYGYTF. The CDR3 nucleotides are TGTGCCAGCAGTTACTCGGGGAGCCCCACTAACTATGGCTACACCTTC.